One TCR beta chain is described in this entry. The sample originates from a study of T cell changes during pregnancy in multiple sclerosis. Only in-frame clones appear in the TCRdb table, and some are missing; sequencing was by immunoSEQ multiplex PCR. This sample has approximately 49,000 clones, with roughly 92% found just once. This CDR3 is built from 13 residues. J was trimmed by 8 bases and V by 5 bases; bases with no gene match: 6. Germline-derived CDR1 and CDR2 are MNHEY and SMNVEV (reference sequence). The genes are TRBV27 and TRBJ2-1; TRBD2 agrees at 7 bases. The sequenced sample was CD4+ T cells from peripheral blood mononuclear cells, obtained in the second trimester of pregnancy. The sequence came from a female donor in good health, enrolled as a control in a pregnancy study. The CDR3 DNA reads TGTGCCAGCAGTGGACTAGTCTCATATGAGCAGTTCTTC. It specifies CASSGLVSYEQFF.